Listed below are T cell receptor beta chains from one sample, sequenced in a study of blood T cell repertoires in COVID-19. Libraries were prepared by immunoSEQ multiplex PCR; TCRdb keeps only in-frame clonotypes and omits some of them. The table shows roughly 180,000 clones, with just over 85% occurring only once. Sequencing used peripheral blood. The receptors were sampled from a man in his 60s with acute or convalescent COVID-19. Both conserved end residues are trimmed from each CDR3. The order of the fields is clone size, J gene, V gene, CDR3 protein. Clone size is stated in some rows and not others, as once, few, many or a class when expanded.

.,TRBJ1-2,TRBV5-1,ASSLDTAYYGYT
.,TRBJ1-1,TRBV10-3,AISESGRDTEAF
.,TRBJ2-4,TRBV18,ASSPGGGSQNIQY
.,TRBJ2-1,TRBV9,ASNASPAEPYNEQF
.,TRBJ1-6,TRBV3-1/TRBV3-2,ASSQRRNSPLH
.,TRBJ1-2,TRBV5-1,ASRTPPSLGYT
.,TRBJ2-7,TRBV5-1,ASSSTGAGEQY
.,TRBJ1-2,TRBV6-6,ASSYEGERGYT
few,TRBJ2-7,TRBV20-1,SAERRAEQY
.,TRBJ2-6,TRBV30,AWKIGGAGANVLT
.,TRBJ1-6,TRBV28,ASSADYNSPLH
.,TRBJ1-1,TRBV18,ASSPRRPLNTEAF
.,TRBJ2-3,TRBV4-1,ASSPFSGGPSDTQY
.,TRBJ1-1,TRBV7-2,ASSSQDGIMNTEAF
.,TRBJ2-7,TRBV28,ASEWGGTYEQY
.,TRBJ1-5,TRBV30,AWSAGLSGNQPQH
.,TRBJ2-1,TRBV28,ATGRGRGLAVSYNEQF
.,TRBJ2-7,TRBV28,ASSTRTSRY
.,TRBJ2-5,TRBV18,ASSPAGNRETQY
.,TRBJ1-5,TRBV2,ASRGQGGHQPQH
.,TRBJ1-2,TRBV11-2,ASSLSTGVGGENGYT
.,TRBJ2-7,TRBV5-1,ASRYRVGDEQY
few,TRBJ2-7,TRBV20-1,SASLAVYEQY
.,TRBJ1-5,TRBV28,ASSKDRGGGQPQH